The 20 T cell receptor beta chains listed next were all sequenced from one sample in a study of T cells in Graves' hyperthyroidism and ophthalmopathy. Amplification targeted TCR beta CDR3 regions from RNA transcripts. First-round RT-PCR with HTBI primers amplified the TCR CDR3 region. TCRdb processed the multiplex PCR reads anew with MiXCR; each CDR3 protein has one entry. In the table there are more than 500,000 distinct CDR3 sequences, around 15% of which are singletons. The sequencing sample was made of blood. Receptors were obtained from a woman aged 40-49 years with Graves' ophthalmopathy.

This clonotype was recorded once. The chain has TRBV20-1 and TRBJ2-5; no reliable D call. This CDR3 spans 13 amino acids. Germline assignment: CDR1 DFQATT and CDR2 SNEGSKA (reference sequence). The V end lost 6 bases, the J end lost 1 base, and 12 bases lay between the germline ends. The CDR3 DNA is TGCAGTGCCGAGCCCAGAAGCCAAGAGACCCAGTACTTC. It yields the protein CSAEPRSQETQYF.

Many counts were recorded for this clonotype. The rearrangement uses TRBV6-2 or TRBV6-3 and TRBJ2-7; either TRBD1 or TRBD2 may supply D (5 bases each). Germline V gene data show CDR1 as MNHEY and CDR2 as SVGEGT. This CDR3 is 17 amino acids long. V was clipped by 0 bases and J by 2 bases, with 17 bases between them. The CDR3 loop is CASSYSAQGASAYEQYF. The CDR3 DNA is TGTGCCAGCAGTTACTCGGCTCAGGGAGCCTCCGCCTACGAGCAGTACTTC.

In this sample, this clonotype turned up many times. The CDR3 protein is CASSSGALGYGYTF. Here the CDR3 DNA reads TGTGCCAGCAGTTCAGGAGCTCTGGGCTATGGCTACACCTTC. The chain uses TRBV6-5 and TRBJ1-2, with D unresolved. This CDR3 is built from 14 residues. Germline-derived CDR1 and CDR2 are MNHEY and SVGAGI. Trimming took off 4 bases at V and 4 bases at J, with 13 bases between the two ends.

The chain joins TRBV6-2 or TRBV6-3 to TRBJ2-2, with TRBD2 matching over 12 bases. CDR1 is MNHEY and CDR2 is SVGEGT in the germline V gene. This CDR3 contains 18 residues. Trimming cost V 4 bases and J 4 bases; bases outside gene matches: 10. For the CDR3, the DNA is TGTGCCAGCAGTTCATTTTCGACTAGCGGGGGAGGCACCGGGGAGCTGTTTTTT. It codes for CASSSFSTSGGGTGELFF.

This clonotype was detected ten times or more. The chain employs TRBV18 and TRBJ1-5; unclear D gene. V was shortened by 8 bases and J by 1 base, with 9 bases between the two germline ends. CDR3 length equals 13 residues. The germline V gene has CDR1 KGHSH and CDR2 LQKENI. CDR3 sequence: CASSPSSNQPQHF. As DNA, the CDR3 is TGTGCCAGCAGTCCCTCAAGCAATCAGCCCCAGCATTTT.

The sample holds a few counts of this clonotype. The V gene is TRBV6-1, the J gene TRBJ2-3; D ambiguous. The length of the CDR3 is 12 residues. Trimming left V 6 bases short and J 6 bases short, with 10 bases between. CDR1 and CDR2 (germline): MNHNS, SASEGT. The CDR3 loop is CASSLYRDTQYF. The CDR3 region has the DNA TGTGCCAGCAGCCTGTACCGGGATACGCAGTATTTT.

The rearrangement links TRBV19 to TRBJ1-2, with D possibly matching TRBD1 (6 bases). Trimming shortened V by 3 bases and J by 6 bases, and 11 bases separated the two germline ends. This CDR3 region has 13 residues. The germline gives CDR1 LNHDA, CDR2 SQIVND (reference sequence). CDR3 DNA: TGTGCCAGTAGTATCGAGGGGGTGGATGGCTACACCTTC. Amino acids: CASSIEGVDGYTF.

This clonotype was seen repeatedly, ten times or more. This could be a read error, since a much larger clone is one nucleotide away. The genes are TRBV28 and TRBJ1-1; no firm D call. Germline V lookup: CDR1 MDHEN, CDR2 SYDVKM. V lost 6 bases to trimming and J lost 1 base, with 3 bases between them. CDR3 length equals 11 residues. The chain's CDR3 is CASRANTEAFF. CDR3 in DNA: TGTGCCAGCAGGGCGAACACTGAAGCTTTCTTT.

This clonotype turned up a few times. The chain recombines TRBV12-3 or TRBV12-4 with TRBJ2-7; TRBD1 aligns across 8 bases. This CDR3 is built from 13 residues. With V trimmed by 4 bases and J by 7 bases, 6 bases remained unmatched. This chain's CDR3 is CASSYQGAREQYF. CDR3 bases: TGTGCCAGCAGTTACCAGGGGGCTCGGGAGCAGTACTTC.

This clonotype was detected many times. This chain joins TRBV28 and TRBJ2-7, with 9 positions matching TRBD1. With V trimmed by 6 bases and J by 0 bases, 9 bases remained unmatched. Germline V CDR1 and CDR2: MDHEN, SYDVKM. The CDR3 has 16 amino acids. This CDR3 reads CASSETGTGSSYEQYF. The DNA of the CDR3 is TGTGCCAGCAGCGAAACCGGGACAGGGAGCTCCTACGAGCAGTACTTC.

V is TRBV9 and J is TRBJ2-2; 8 bases match TRBD2. The CDR3 sequence is 15 residues long. V lost 3 bases, J lost 2 bases, and 3 bases stayed unmatched. Germline CDR1 and CDR2: SGDLS and YYNGEE. CDR3 protein: CASSGSGVNTGELFF. CDR3 bases: TGTGCCAGCAGCGGTAGCGGGGTTAACACCGGGGAGCTGTTTTTT.

This clonotype was picked up many times. The chain is built from TRBV29-1 and TRBJ1-2; D gene unclear. The CDR3 totals 11 residues. V lost 7 bases to trimming and J lost 3 bases, with 9 bases between them. Germline CDR1 SQVTM, CDR2 ANQGSEA. CDR3 nucleotide sequence: TGCAGCGGGGTATCGCACTATGGCTACACCTTC. It encodes CSGVSHYGYTF.

This clonotype occurred many times. The chain has TRBV6-1 and TRBJ1-1, with 8 bases aligning to TRBD1. V dropped 4 bases and J dropped 0; count of bases not matched to a gene: 13. Germline CDR1 MNHNS, CDR2 SASEGT. This CDR3 comprises 18 residues. CDR3 loop: CASSGPRTGYPMNTEAFF. CDR3 DNA sequence: TGTGCCAGCAGTGGCCCCCGGACAGGGTATCCAATGAACACTGAAGCTTTCTTT.

This clonotype was picked up many times. The V gene is TRBV28, the J gene TRBJ1-2; D is unclear. Trimming shortened V by 8 bases and J by 8 bases, and 18 bases separated the two germline ends. Germline CDR1 MDHEN, CDR2 SYDVKM. There are 13 residues in the CDR3. The CDR3: CASGRPLKEGYTF. In nucleotides, the CDR3 is TGTGCCAGCGGAAGGCCGCTAAAGGAGGGCTACACCTTC.

The table lists this clonotype with many counts. The chain has TRBV11-3 and TRBJ2-7; 10 nucleotides line up with TRBD1. CDR3 length: 15 amino acids. CDR1 SGHNT and CDR2 YENEEA come from the germline V gene. Losses at the gene ends were 3 bases for V and 3 bases for J; bases not matched to a gene: 5. The CDR3 here is CASSLGRDRGYEQYF. The CDR3 DNA reads as TGTGCCAGCAGCTTGGGAAGGGACAGGGGCTACGAGCAGTACTTC.

Points on this clonotype: A much bigger clone sits one base away, suggesting this may be a read error. This chain connects TRBV19 to TRBJ2-2; D is perhaps TRBD2 (5 bases). This CDR3 has 17 amino acids. Germline V lookup: CDR1 LNHDA, CDR2 SQIVND (reference sequence). CDR3 DNA: TGTGCCAGTAGTATAGATCCCGACGTTATAAACACCGGGGAGCTGCTTTTT. This translates into CASSIDPDVINTGELLF.

This clonotype showed up many times. J is TRBJ1-2 and V is TRBV28, with D unresolved. The CDR3 loop spans 12 amino acids. V lost 7 bases to trimming and J lost 0 bases, with 6 bases between them. Germline CDR1 is MDHEN and CDR2 is SYDVKM. CDR3 loop: CASTGANYGYTF. In nucleotides, the CDR3 is TGTGCCAGCACAGGAGCTAACTATGGCTACACCTTC.

This clonotype was counted many times. V gene TRBV12-3 or TRBV12-4 combines with J gene TRBJ2-7; D remains unclear. CDR3 length equals 14 residues. V was trimmed by 2 bases and J by 0 bases, leaving 8 bases between them. The DNA of the CDR3 is TGTGCCAGCAGTTTAAGAACGTCCTCCTACGAGCAGTACTTC. Translated: CASSLRTSSYEQYF.

Many counts were recorded for this clonotype. The chain couples TRBV12-3 or TRBV12-4 to TRBJ1-1; 12 bases agree with TRBD1. V was clipped by 3 bases and J by 4 bases; unmatched bases: 0. This CDR3 is 14 amino acids long. CDR3 loop: CASSLGQGATEAFF. The CDR3 DNA follows: TGTGCCAGCAGTTTGGGACAGGGGGCCACTGAAGCTTTCTTT.

This clonotype was seen a few times. The chain combines TRBV7-2 with TRBJ2-7; a weak D match, TRBD2 (5 bases). V was cut by 3 bases and J by 2 bases, with 11 bases left in between. CDR3 length: 14 residues. CDR1 SGHTA and CDR2 FQGNSA come from the germline V gene. The CDR3 spells CASSFVARPYEQYF. As DNA, the CDR3 is TGTGCCAGCAGCTTCGTAGCGAGACCCTACGAGCAGTACTTC.